This T cell receptor beta chain originates from a study of T cells after yellow fever vaccination. Study information: Low-cell-number fractions were prepared with SMART-Seq v4 Ultra Low Input.

5'RACE template switching generated TCR cDNA, adding a universal primer site and UMIs. Via MiXCR, TCRdb re-called the 5' RACE reads, giving one row per CDR3 protein. The table includes about 220,000 distinct CDR3 sequences, 2.5% to 3.5% detected once. This clonotype was found many times. Its antigen is unidentified. Whole-study results and caveats: Although the secondary response was weaker, it peaked faster, at day 5 versus 15.

Germline-derived CDR1 and CDR2 are LGHNA and YSLEER. The trim removed 2 bases at V and 2 bases at J, leaving 2 bases unmatched. The CDR3 contains 16 residues. The chain employs TRBV4-3 and TRBJ2-5; 13 bases align to TRBD2. Specimen: CD4+ T cells sorted from PBMCs, collected 10 days after the yellow fever booster vaccination. The clonotype was recovered from a man younger than 35 who received the YFV17D yellow fever vaccine. The CDR3 protein is CASSQRTSGGQETQYF. CDR3 nucleotides: TGCGCCAGCAGCCAAAGGACTAGCGGGGGTCAAGAGACCCAGTACTTC.